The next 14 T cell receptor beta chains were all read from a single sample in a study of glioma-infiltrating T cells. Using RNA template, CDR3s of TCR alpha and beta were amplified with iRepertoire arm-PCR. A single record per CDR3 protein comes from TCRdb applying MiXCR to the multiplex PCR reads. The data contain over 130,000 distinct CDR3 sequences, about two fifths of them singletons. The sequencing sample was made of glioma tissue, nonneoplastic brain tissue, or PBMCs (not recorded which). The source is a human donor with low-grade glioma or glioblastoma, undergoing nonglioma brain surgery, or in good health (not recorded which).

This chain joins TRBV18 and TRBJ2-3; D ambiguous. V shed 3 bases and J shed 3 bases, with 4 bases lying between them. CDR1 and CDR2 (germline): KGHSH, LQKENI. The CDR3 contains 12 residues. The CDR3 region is CASSPFTDTQYF. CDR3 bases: TGTGCCAGCTCACCCTTTACAGATACGCAGTATTTT.

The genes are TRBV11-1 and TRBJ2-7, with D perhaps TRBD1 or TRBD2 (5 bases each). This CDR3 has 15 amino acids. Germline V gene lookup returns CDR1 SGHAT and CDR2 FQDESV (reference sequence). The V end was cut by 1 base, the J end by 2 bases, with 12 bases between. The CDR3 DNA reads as TGTGCCAGCAGCTTAGTGGGACGCTCACCCTACGAGCAGTACTTC. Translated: CASSLVGRSPYEQYF.

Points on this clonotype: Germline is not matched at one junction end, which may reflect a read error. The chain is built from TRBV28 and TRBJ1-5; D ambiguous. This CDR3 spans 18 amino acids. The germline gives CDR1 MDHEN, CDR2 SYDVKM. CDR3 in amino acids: CVSREPQLRTASDQPQHF. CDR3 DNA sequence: TGTGTCAGCCGAGAACCCCAACTGCGGACTGCTAGCGATCAGCCCCAGCATTTT. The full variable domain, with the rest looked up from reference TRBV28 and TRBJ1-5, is DVKVTQSSRYLVKRTGEKVFLECVQDMDHENMFWYRQDPGLGLRLIYFSYDVKMKEKGDIPEGYSVSREKKERFSLILESASTNQTSMYLCVSREPQLRTASDQPQHFGDGTRLSIL.

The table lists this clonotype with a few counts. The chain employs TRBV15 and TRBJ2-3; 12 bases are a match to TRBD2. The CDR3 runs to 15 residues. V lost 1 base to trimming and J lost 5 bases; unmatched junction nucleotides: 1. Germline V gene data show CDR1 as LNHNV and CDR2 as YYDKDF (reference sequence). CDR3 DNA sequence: TGTGCCACCAGCAGAGGGGGACTAGCGGGAGATACGCAGTATTTT. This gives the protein CATSRGGLAGDTQYF.

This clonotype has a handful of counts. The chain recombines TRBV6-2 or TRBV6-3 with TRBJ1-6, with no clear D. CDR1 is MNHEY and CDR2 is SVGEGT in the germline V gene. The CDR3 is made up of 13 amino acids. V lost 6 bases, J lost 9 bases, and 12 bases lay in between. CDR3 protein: CASRGGSGSPLHF. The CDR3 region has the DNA TGTGCCAGCAGAGGAGGCTCGGGTTCACCCCTCCACTTT.

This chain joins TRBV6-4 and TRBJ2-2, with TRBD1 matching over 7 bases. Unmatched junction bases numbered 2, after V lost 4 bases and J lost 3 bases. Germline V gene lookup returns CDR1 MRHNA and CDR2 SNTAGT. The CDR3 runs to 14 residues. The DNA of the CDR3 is TGTGCCAGCAGTGCCCAGGGGGACACCGGGGAGCTGTTTTTT. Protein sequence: CASSAQGDTGELFF.

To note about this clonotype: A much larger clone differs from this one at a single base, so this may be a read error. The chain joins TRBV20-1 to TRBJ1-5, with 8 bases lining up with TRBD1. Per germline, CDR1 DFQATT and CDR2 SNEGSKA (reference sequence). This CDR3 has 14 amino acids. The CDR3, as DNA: TGCAGTGCCGGGACAGGATCTCCCAGTCAGTCCCAGCATTTT. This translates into CSAGTGSPSQSQHF.

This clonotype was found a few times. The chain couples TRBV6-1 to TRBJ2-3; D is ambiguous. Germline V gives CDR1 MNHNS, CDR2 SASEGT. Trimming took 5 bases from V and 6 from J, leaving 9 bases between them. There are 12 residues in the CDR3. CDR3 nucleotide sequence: TGTGCCAGCAGTCAAAGGGTTGATACGCAGTATTTT. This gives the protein CASSQRVDTQYF.

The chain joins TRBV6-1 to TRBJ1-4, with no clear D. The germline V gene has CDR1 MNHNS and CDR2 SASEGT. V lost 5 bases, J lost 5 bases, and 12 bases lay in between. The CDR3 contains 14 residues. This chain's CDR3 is CASSSRRFNEKLFF. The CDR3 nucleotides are TGTGCCAGCAGTTCCCGACGGTTCAATGAAAAACTGTTTTTT.

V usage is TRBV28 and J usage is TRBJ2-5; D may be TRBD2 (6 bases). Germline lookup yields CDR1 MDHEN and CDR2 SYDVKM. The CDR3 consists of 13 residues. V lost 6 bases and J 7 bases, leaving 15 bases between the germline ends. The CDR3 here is CASSWGLKGTQYF. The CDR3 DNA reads TGTGCCAGCAGCTGGGGACTTAAAGGGACCCAGTACTTC.

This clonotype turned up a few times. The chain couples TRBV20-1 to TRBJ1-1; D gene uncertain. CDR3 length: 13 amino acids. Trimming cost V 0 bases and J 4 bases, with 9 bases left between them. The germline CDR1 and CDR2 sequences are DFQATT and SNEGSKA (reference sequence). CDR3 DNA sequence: TGCAGTGCTAGAGATCCGGGGAGCACTGAAGCTTTCTTT. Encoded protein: CSARDPGSTEAFF.

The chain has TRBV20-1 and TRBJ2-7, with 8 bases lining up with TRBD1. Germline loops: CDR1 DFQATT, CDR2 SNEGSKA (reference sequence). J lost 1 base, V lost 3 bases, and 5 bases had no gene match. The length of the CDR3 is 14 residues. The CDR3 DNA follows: TGCAGTGCTAGCGGACAGGGAGAATCCTACGAGCAGTACTTC. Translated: CSASGQGESYEQYF.

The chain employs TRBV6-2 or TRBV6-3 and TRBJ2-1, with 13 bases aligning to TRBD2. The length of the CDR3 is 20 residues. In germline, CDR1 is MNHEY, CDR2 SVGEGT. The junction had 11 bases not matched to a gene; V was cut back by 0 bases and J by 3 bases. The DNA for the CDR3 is TGTGCCAGCAGTTACTCCCCCGGGACTAGCGGGACTAGAATCTACAATGAGCAGTTCTTC. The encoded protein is CASSYSPGTSGTRIYNEQFF.

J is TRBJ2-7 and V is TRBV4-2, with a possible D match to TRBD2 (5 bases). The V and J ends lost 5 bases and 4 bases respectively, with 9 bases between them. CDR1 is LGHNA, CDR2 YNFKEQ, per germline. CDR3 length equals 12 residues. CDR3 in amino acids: CASSGRFYEQYF. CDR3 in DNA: TGTGCCAGCAGCGGGAGATTTTACGAGCAGTACTTC.